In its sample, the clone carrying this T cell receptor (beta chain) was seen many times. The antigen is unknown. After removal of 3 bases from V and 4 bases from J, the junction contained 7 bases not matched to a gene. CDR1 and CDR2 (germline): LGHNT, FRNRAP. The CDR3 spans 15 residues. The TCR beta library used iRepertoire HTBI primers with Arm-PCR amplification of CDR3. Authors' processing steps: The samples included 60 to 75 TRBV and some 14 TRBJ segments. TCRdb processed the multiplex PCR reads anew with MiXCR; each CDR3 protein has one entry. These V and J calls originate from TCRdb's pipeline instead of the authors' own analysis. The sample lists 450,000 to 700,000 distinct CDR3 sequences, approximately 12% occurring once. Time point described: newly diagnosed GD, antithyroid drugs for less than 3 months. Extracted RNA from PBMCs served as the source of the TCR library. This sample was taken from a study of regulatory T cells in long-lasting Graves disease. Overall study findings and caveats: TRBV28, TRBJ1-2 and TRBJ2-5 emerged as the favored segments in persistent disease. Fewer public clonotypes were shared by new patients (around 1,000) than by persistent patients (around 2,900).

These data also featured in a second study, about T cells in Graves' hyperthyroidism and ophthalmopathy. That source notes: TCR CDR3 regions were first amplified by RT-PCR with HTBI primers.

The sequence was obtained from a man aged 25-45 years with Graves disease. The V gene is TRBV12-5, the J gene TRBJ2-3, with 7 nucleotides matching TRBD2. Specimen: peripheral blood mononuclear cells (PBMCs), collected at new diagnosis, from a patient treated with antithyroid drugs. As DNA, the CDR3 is TGTGCTAGTGGTTTAGGGAGGGTCGTCCCAGATACGCAGTATTTT. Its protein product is CASGLGRVVPDTQYF.